This T cell receptor (beta chain) was identified in a study of T cells in Graves' hyperthyroidism and ophthalmopathy. About the study: The authors collected peripheral blood at initial diagnosis, before any treatment.

Amplification of TCR beta CDR3 regions used RNA as the template. First-round RT-PCR with HTBI primers amplified the TCR CDR3 region. From the multiplex PCR reads, TCRdb called clonotypes with MiXCR, one entry per CDR3 protein. The profile shows 450,000 to 650,000 distinct CDR3 sequences, 20% of them singletons. This clonotype appeared many times. V was shortened by 4 bases and J by 1 base, with 19 bases between the two germline ends. Germline V CDR1 and CDR2: MNHEY, SVGEGT. The CDR3 has 17 residues. The study defined stable Graves' hyperthyroidism as no ophthalmopathy progression within 18 months. A patient was excluded if there was uncontrolled infection, other autoimmune disease, pregnancy or lactation. Approximately 9.3 ml of fresh peripheral blood supplied the PBMCs.

This sequence was found in a man younger than 35 with Graves' hyperthyroidism. The specimen sequenced was blood. The rearrangement links TRBV6-2 or TRBV6-3 to TRBJ2-5, with a possible D match to TRBD1 (6 bases). CDR3 region: CASSWMLGTPVQETQYF. The CDR3 DNA sequence: TGTGCCAGCAGTTGGATGCTCGGGACACCAGTCCAAGAGACCCAGTACTTC.